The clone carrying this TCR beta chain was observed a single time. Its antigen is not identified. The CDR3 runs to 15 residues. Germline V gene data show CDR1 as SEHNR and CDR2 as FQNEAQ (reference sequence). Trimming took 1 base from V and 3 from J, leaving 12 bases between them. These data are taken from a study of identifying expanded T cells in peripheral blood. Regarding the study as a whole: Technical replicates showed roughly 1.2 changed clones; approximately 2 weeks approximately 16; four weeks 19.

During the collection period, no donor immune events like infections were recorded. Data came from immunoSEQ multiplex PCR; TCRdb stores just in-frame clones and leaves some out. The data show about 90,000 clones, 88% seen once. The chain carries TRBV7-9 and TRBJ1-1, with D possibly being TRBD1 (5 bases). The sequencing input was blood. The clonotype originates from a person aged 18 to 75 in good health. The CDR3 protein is CASSLGRGKDTEAFF. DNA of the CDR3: TGTGCCAGCAGCTTAGGGAGGGGAAAGGACACTGAAGCTTTCTTT.